A single sample gave rise to the 10 T cell receptor beta chains below, sequenced in a study of CD8 T cells in ankylosing spondylitis. TCRdb called the 5' RACE reads again in MiXCR, with one record for every CDR3 protein. The sample has under 450,000 distinct CDR3 sequences; about 20% are singletons. The sample comprised blood, either unsorted or a sorted T cell fraction (not recorded which). These receptors were collected from a male donor with ankylosing spondylitis or in good health (not recorded which).

This clonotype has just a few counts. The rearrangement joins TRBV20-1 to TRBJ2-7, with TRBD1 matching over 10 bases. This CDR3 comprises 13 residues. The V segment lost 6 bases and the J segment 3 bases; nucleotides outside the gene matches: 5. Germline V gene data show CDR1 as DFQATT and CDR2 as SNEGSKA (reference sequence). The CDR3 sequence: CSAQTGGSYEQYF. CDR3 sequence (DNA): TGCAGTGCCCAGACAGGGGGCAGCTACGAGCAGTACTTC.

This clonotype was seen a handful of times. This rearrangement joins TRBV9 to TRBJ2-1, with 8 bases that match TRBD1. The CDR3 contains 15 residues. V trimming: 4 bases; J trimming: 10 bases; junction bases outside the gene matches: 13. Germline V gene lookup returns CDR1 SGDLS and CDR2 YYNGEE. DNA of the CDR3: TGTGCCAGCAGCCAAGGGTCGGGGACAGGTCGGGAGCAGTTCTTC. Its protein is CASSQGSGTGREQFF.

This clonotype was seen a few times. The chain couples TRBV20-1 to TRBJ2-7, with 8 nucleotides matching TRBD2. The germline V gene encodes CDR1 DFQATT and CDR2 SNEGSKA (reference sequence). The CDR3 contains 16 residues. With V trimmed by 5 bases and J by 2 bases, 14 bases remained unmatched. The CDR3 region has the DNA TGCAGTGCTTTCGAATGGGGTAGCGGGGCCACCTACGAGCAGTACTTC. Protein sequence: CSAFEWGSGATYEQYF.

The J gene is TRBJ1-1, the V gene TRBV5-5; TRBD1 matches 8 bases. Germline V gene lookup returns CDR1 SGHKS and CDR2 YYEKEE (reference sequence). The CDR3 loop spans 14 amino acids. V lost 2 bases to trimming and J lost 4 bases; unmatched junction nucleotides: 4. CDR3 loop: CASSFSQGGTEAFF. The CDR3, as DNA: TGTGCCAGCAGCTTTTCACAGGGGGGCACTGAAGCTTTCTTT.

The gene calls are TRBV20-1 and TRBJ2-7; D may be TRBD1 (6 bases). The V end lost 0 bases, the J end lost 0 bases, and 6 bases lay between the germline ends. The CDR3 loop spans 13 amino acids. Germline-derived CDR1 and CDR2 are DFQATT and SNEGSKA (reference sequence). Written as DNA, the CDR3 is TGCAGTGCTAGAGAGGGGGCCTCCTACGAGCAGTACTTC. This encodes CSAREGASYEQYF.

J is TRBJ2-1 and V is TRBV10-3, with 8 bases that match TRBD2. V lost 6 bases to trimming and J lost 0 bases; unmatched junction nucleotides: 4. The CDR3 totals 15 residues. CDR1 and CDR2 (germline): ENHRY, SYGVKD. Here the CDR3 DNA reads TGTGCCATCAGACAAGCGGGGGTCTCCTACAATGAGCAGTTCTTC. Its protein product is CAIRQAGVSYNEQFF.

The V call is TRBV11-2, the J call TRBJ2-1; a weak D match, TRBD2 (6 bases). This CDR3 region has 18 residues. From germline, CDR1 is SGHAT and CDR2 FQNNGV. V lost 2 bases and J lost 3, with 20 bases in between. In DNA form, the CDR3 reads TGTGCCAGCAGCTTACGGTTCAACGACGGAGGGCTCTACAATGAGCAGTTCTTC. This translates into CASSLRFNDGGLYNEQFF.

This rearrangement joins TRBV20-1 to TRBJ2-5, with D possibly called TRBD1 or TRBD2 (5 bases each). This CDR3 has 15 amino acids. Trimming took off 4 bases at V and 2 bases at J, with 17 bases between the two ends. Germline V gene sequence: CDR1 DFQATT, CDR2 SNEGSKA (reference sequence). CDR3 protein: CSANRDGEVQETQYF. The CDR3 nucleotides are TGCAGTGCTAACCGGGACGGAGAGGTTCAAGAGACCCAGTACTTC.

This clonotype was recorded a few times. This chain connects TRBV15 to TRBJ2-7; possibly TRBD1 for D (7 bases). This CDR3 region has 15 residues. With 0 bases removed from V and 10 bases from J, the gap between germline ends came to 19 bases. Germline V gives CDR1 LNHNV, CDR2 YYDKDF (reference sequence). The DNA of the CDR3 is TGTGCCACCAGCAGAGATTTGGAGGGGGCCCGCTTCCAGTACTTC. It encodes CATSRDLEGARFQYF.

The chain employs TRBV18 and TRBJ2-5; perhaps TRBD2 as D (7 bases). The CDR3 loop spans 15 amino acids. With 2 bases removed from V and 4 bases from J, the gap between germline ends came to 14 bases. Germline CDR1 KGHSH, CDR2 LQKENI. The CDR3 DNA reads as TGTGCCAGCTCACCAAGCTCGGGGGGCGCAGAGACCCAGTACTTC. This gives the protein CASSPSSGGAETQYF.